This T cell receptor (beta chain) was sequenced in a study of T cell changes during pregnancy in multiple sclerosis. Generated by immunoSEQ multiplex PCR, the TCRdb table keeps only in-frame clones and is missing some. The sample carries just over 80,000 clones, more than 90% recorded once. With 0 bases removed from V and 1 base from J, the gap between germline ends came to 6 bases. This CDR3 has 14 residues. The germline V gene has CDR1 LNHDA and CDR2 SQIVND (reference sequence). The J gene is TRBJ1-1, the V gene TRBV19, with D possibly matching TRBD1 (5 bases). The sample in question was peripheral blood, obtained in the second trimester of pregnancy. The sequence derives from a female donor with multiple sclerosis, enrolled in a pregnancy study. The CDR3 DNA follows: TGTGCCAGTAGTATAGATACAGGGAACACTGAAGCTTTCTTT. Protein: CASSIDTGNTEAFF.